The 22 T cell receptor beta chains reported below all come from one sample, sequenced in a study of T-cell reconstitution after alpha-beta-depleted transplantation in children. Construction of the TCRbeta library involved unique molecular identifiers. MiXCR, run by TCRdb on the PCR reads, gives a single entry per CDR3 protein. The sample includes some 26,000 distinct CDR3 sequences, 18% of them seen just once. The sample consisted of PBMCs, mostly from graft donor cells, taken 60 days after TCRalphabeta/CD19-depleted stem cell transplant. The source is a male patient between 2 and 15 years old who had a stem cell transplant for acute lymphoblastic leukemia, so the T cells may come from the graft donor.

In its sample, this clonotype was seen many times. The chain links TRBV29-1 to TRBJ2-3; D is unclear. Deletions cut 4 bases from V and 0 bases from J, with 11 bases between. CDR3 length: 14 amino acids. CDR1 is SQVTM, CDR2 ANQGSEA, per germline. CDR3 sequence reads: CSVGLGSSTDTQYF. CDR3 nucleotides: TGCAGCGTTGGTTTAGGGTCTAGCACAGATACGCAGTATTTT.

V and J are TRBV20-1 and TRBJ2-1, with D unresolved. The germline V and J ends were trimmed by 2 bases and 7 bases, with 18 bases remaining between them. Germline lookup yields CDR1 DFQATT and CDR2 SNEGSKA (reference sequence). The CDR3 has 15 amino acids. This CDR3 reads CSARFGTEPQNEQFF. CDR3 bases: TGCAGTGCTAGATTCGGCACCGAGCCCCAAAATGAGCAGTTCTTC.

Only a few counts were recorded for this clonotype. The gene calls are TRBV20-1 and TRBJ1-6, with 7 positions matching TRBD1. The V gene end was trimmed by 1 base and the J gene end by 10 bases; junction bases not matched to a gene: 16. The CDR3 loop spans 17 amino acids. The germline CDR1 and CDR2 sequences are DFQATT and SNEGSKA (reference sequence). CDR3 DNA sequence: TGCAGTGCTAGAGTCTTGGACAGGAAAATTGGGGGATCACCCCTCCACTTT. It is translated as CSARVLDRKIGGSPLHF.

The J gene is TRBJ2-7, the V gene TRBV24-1, with 11 bases that match TRBD1. V was clipped by 7 bases and J by 2 bases; unmatched bases: 9. Germline loops: CDR1 KGHDR, CDR2 SFDVKD. This CDR3 contains 16 residues. This chain's CDR3 is CATRSGPGQGAYEQYF. CDR3 nucleotides: TGTGCCACCAGGAGCGGACCGGGACAGGGGGCCTACGAGCAGTACTTC.

In this sample, this clonotype turned up a few times. The chain carries TRBV18 and TRBJ2-5, with D unclear. V shed 3 bases and J shed 2 bases, with 1 base lying between them. The germline V gene encodes CDR1 KGHSH and CDR2 LQKENI. The CDR3 sequence is 11 residues long. The CDR3: CASSPQETQYF. CDR3 coding DNA: TGTGCCAGCTCACCGCAAGAGACCCAGTACTTC.

CDR3 region: CSARGDGQNTEAFF. As DNA, the CDR3 is TGCAGTGCTAGGGGGGACGGACAGAACACTGAAGCTTTCTTT. This chain links TRBV20-1 with TRBJ1-1, with a tentative D call TRBD1 (5 bases). The CDR3 is 14 amino acids. Germline CDR1 DFQATT, CDR2 SNEGSKA (reference sequence). V shed 3 bases and J shed 1 base, with 12 bases lying between them.

This clonotype occurred many times. The rearrangement uses TRBV3-1 and TRBJ1-1; 7 bases are shared with TRBD1. With 4 bases clipped from V and 4 bases from J, the junction kept 3 bases outside the gene matches. The CDR3 is 13 amino acids. Germline V gives CDR1 LGHDT, CDR2 YNNKEL (reference sequence). The DNA for the CDR3 is TGTGCCAGCAGCCCACAGGGGAGCACTGAAGCTTTCTTT. Translating gives CASSPQGSTEAFF.

The CDR3 nucleotides are TGTGCCTGGAGTGTAACCGCCAGGGTGGCTTATGGCTACACCTTC. Translated: CAWSVTARVAYGYTF. The chain recombines TRBV30 with TRBJ1-2; maybe TRBD1 (5 bases). Germline V gene lookup returns CDR1 GTSNPN and CDR2 SVGIG (reference sequence). The CDR3 extends over 15 amino acids. V shed 0 bases and J shed 5 bases, with 16 bases lying between them.

The chain joins TRBV5-1 to TRBJ2-7, with D unclear. The CDR3 runs 15 residues. The germline V gene encodes CDR1 SGHRS and CDR2 YFSETQ. Trimming removed 0 bases at V and 4 bases at J, with 14 bases between. CDR3 sequence reads: CASSLGQGYVYEQYF. CDR3 DNA: TGCGCCAGCAGCTTGGGACAAGGGTATGTGTACGAGCAGTACTTC. The whole variable domain, filled in from reference TRBV5-1 and TRBJ2-7, reads KAGVTQTPRYLIKTRGQQVTLSCSPISGHRSVSWYQQTPGQGLQFLFEYFSETQRNKGNFPGRFSGRQFSNSRSEMNVSTLELGDSALYLCASSLGQGYVYEQYFGPGTRLTVT.

The chain joins TRBV7-2 to TRBJ1-1; 8 bases align to TRBD1. V lost 4 bases to trimming and J lost 1 base; unmatched junction nucleotides: 5. Germline assignment: CDR1 SGHTA and CDR2 FQGNSA. The CDR3 extends over 15 amino acids. The CDR3 DNA follows: TGTGCCAGCAGCTCTAGGACAGGGAAGAACACTGAAGCTTTCTTT. This sequence encodes CASSSRTGKNTEAFF.

The sample holds many counts of this clonotype. This sequence joins TRBV4-3 and TRBJ1-5; no clear D gene. In germline, CDR1 is LGHNA, CDR2 YSLEER. The V end lost 1 base, the J end lost 1 base, and 5 bases lay between the germline ends. The CDR3 has 14 amino acids. This CDR3 is CASSQAPSNQPQHF. The CDR3 bases are TGCGCCAGCAGCCAAGCCCCCAGCAATCAGCCCCAGCATTTT.

This clonotype is classed as medium-sized (0.01 to 0.1%). The chain has TRBV20-1 and TRBJ1-2; weak D call: TRBD1 (5 bases). The length of the CDR3 is 9 residues. The V gene's germline CDR1 is DFQATT and CDR2 SNEGSKA (reference sequence). Trimming took off 5 bases at V and 7 bases at J, with 5 bases between the two ends. CDR3 amino acids: CSAGGGYTF. The CDR3 nucleotides are TGCAGTGCTGGGGGTGGCTACACCTTC.

This clonotype was seen at least ten times. V usage is TRBV7-2 and J usage is TRBJ2-2, with a tentative D call TRBD1 (6 bases). Germline V gene lookup returns CDR1 SGHTA and CDR2 FQGNSA. The length of the CDR3 is 15 residues. Trimming took off 5 bases at V and 5 bases at J, with 15 bases between the two ends. The CDR3: CASSLQGVSTGELFF. CDR3 DNA sequence: TGTGCCAGCAGCCTACAGGGTGTTTCTACCGGGGAGCTGTTTTTT.

The V gene is TRBV6-4, the J gene TRBJ2-3, with D uncertain. Germline lookup yields CDR1 MRHNA and CDR2 SNTAGT. The germline V and J ends were trimmed by 4 bases and 4 bases, with 12 bases remaining between them. The CDR3 covers 14 residues. The CDR3 DNA sequence: TGTGCCAGCAGTGTACAGACTGGTTCAGATACGCAGTATTTT. This codes for CASSVQTGSDTQYF.

This clonotype was detected ten times or more. V and J are TRBV6-2 or TRBV6-3 and TRBJ2-7; D is perhaps TRBD1 (6 bases). The ends were cut back, 5 bases at V and 2 bases at J, with 7 bases in the middle. Germline CDR1 reads MNHEY; CDR2 reads SVGEGT. This CDR3 is built from 12 residues. CDR3 nucleotides: TGTGCCAGCAGTGGACAGACCTACGAGCAGTACTTC. It yields the protein CASSGQTYEQYF.

This clonotype was recorded a few times. The chain has TRBV20-1 and TRBJ2-5, with D possibly being TRBD2 (6 bases). Germline V gene sequence: CDR1 DFQATT, CDR2 SNEGSKA (reference sequence). The V end was cut by 1 base, the J end by 4 bases, with 16 bases between. There are 15 residues in the CDR3. The CDR3 region is CSARALGQGGETQYF. DNA for the CDR3: TGCAGTGCTAGAGCCCTGGGCCAGGGAGGAGAGACCCAGTACTTC.

The chain employs TRBV7-2 and TRBJ2-1, with 16 bases aligning to TRBD2. The trim removed 6 bases at V and 10 bases at J, leaving 9 bases unmatched. CDR3 length equals 16 residues. Germline V lookup: CDR1 SGHTA, CDR2 FQGNSA. CDR3 DNA: TGTGCCAGCAGATCCCTGGGACTAGCGGGGGGGCAAGAGCAGTTCTTC. Translating gives CASRSLGLAGGQEQFF.

This clonotype was picked up many times. The CDR3 spells CSARVNRGRETQYF. The CDR3 DNA reads as TGCAGTGCTAGAGTGAATAGGGGGCGGGAGACCCAGTACTTC. V is TRBV20-1 and J is TRBJ2-5; 7 nucleotides line up with TRBD1. CDR3 length: 14 residues. After removal of 1 base from V and 5 bases from J, the junction contained 7 bases not matched to a gene. In germline, CDR1 is DFQATT, CDR2 SNEGSKA (reference sequence).

This clonotype was observed a handful of times. The rearrangement uses TRBV18 and TRBJ1-1, with 9 bases fitting TRBD1. Germline V gene data show CDR1 as KGHSH and CDR2 as LQKENI. Germline trimming cut 3 bases from V and 6 bases from J; bases unmatched to any gene: 8. The CDR3 consists of 15 residues. CDR3 DNA: TGTGCCAGCTCACCTACAGGGGGCAGATTACCTGAAGCTTTCTTT. It codes for CASSPTGGRLPEAFF.

This clonotype was detected only a few times. The rearrangement uses TRBV20-1 and TRBJ2-6; D unclear. The CDR3 has 14 residues. The V end was cut by 0 bases, the J end by 4 bases, with 7 bases between. Germline V gene lookup returns CDR1 DFQATT and CDR2 SNEGSKA (reference sequence). The DNA for the CDR3 is TGCAGTGCTAGAGAAACAGACGGGGCCAACGTCCTGACTTTC. It translates to CSARETDGANVLTF.

This sequence joins TRBV12-3 or TRBV12-4 and TRBJ2-1; D is unclear. The CDR3 length is 15 residues. Trimming took 6 bases from V and 4 from J, leaving 16 bases between them. Written as DNA, the CDR3 is TGTGCCAGCAGCCTCGACCCATCACTATACAATGAGCAGTTCTTC. The encoded protein is CASSLDPSLYNEQFF.

The chain combines TRBV6-6 with TRBJ1-1; maybe TRBD1 (5 bases). V lost 5 bases and J 9 bases, leaving 13 bases between the germline ends. The CDR3 runs to 12 residues. Germline CDR1 MNHNY, CDR2 SVGAGI (reference sequence). The DNA of the CDR3 is TGTGCCAGCAGTCGCGAGGGGTCGAAAGCTTTCTTT. This gives the protein CASSREGSKAFF.